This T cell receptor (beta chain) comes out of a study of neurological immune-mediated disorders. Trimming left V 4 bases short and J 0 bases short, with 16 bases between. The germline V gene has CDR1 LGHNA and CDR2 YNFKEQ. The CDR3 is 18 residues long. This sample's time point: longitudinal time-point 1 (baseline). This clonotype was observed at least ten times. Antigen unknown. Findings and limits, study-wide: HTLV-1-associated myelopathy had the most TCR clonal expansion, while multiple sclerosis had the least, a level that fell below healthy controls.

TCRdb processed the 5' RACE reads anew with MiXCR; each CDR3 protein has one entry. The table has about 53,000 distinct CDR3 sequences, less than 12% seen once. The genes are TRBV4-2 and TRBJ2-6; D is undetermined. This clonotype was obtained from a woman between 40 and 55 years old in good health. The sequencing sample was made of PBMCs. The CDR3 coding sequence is TGTGCCAGCAGCCTTTCGACTGCCACGAGCTCTGGGGCCAACGTCCTGACTTTC. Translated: CASSLSTATSSGANVLTF.